Sequencing of this T cell receptor (beta chain) was carried out in a study of T cell repertoires in cytomegalovirus infection. The V end lost 1 base, the J end lost 7 bases, and 13 bases lay between the germline ends. Per the germline V gene, CDR1 is DFQATT and CDR2 is SNEGSKA (reference sequence). The CDR3 is 13 residues long. This clonotype was found many times. TCRdb redid the calling of the reads with MiXCR, one entry per CDR3 protein. The table includes tens of thousands of distinct CDR3 sequences, less than 4.5% detected once. Sequenced material: PBMCs. The source is a human donor in good health (CMV status not recorded). Some clones in this sample may be carry-over from other donors' samples. The rearrangement joins TRBV20-1 to TRBJ1-1, with D perhaps matching TRBD1 (6 bases). CDR3: CSARAGGRVEAFF. DNA for the CDR3: TGCAGTGCTAGAGCGGGGGGGCGGGTTGAAGCTTTCTTT.